One and the same sample provided the 18 T cell receptor beta chains below, sequenced in a study of spatial heterogeneity in lung cancer. TCRdb used MiXCR to reprocess the 5' RACE reads, holding one entry per CDR3 protein. Found here are about 47,000 distinct CDR3 sequences, roughly 7.4% of them singletons; the top ten hold about a third. Time point indicated: blood at routine non-recurrence follow-up after resection. From tumor, nontumor lung or frozen PBMC, whole RNA was taken unsorted for sequencing. This sample comprised PBMCs, obtained at follow-up. All receptors derive from a female donor with early-stage non-small cell lung cancer.

The rearrangement uses TRBV20-1 and TRBJ2-5, with 9 nucleotides matching TRBD2. The CDR3 runs 15 residues. Germline CDR1 and CDR2: DFQATT and SNEGSKA (reference sequence). V was clipped by 0 bases and J by 1 base; unmatched bases: 3. The DNA of the CDR3 is TGCAGTGCTAGAGATCAGACTAGCGGCCAAGAGACCCAGTACTTC. Amino acids: CSARDQTSGQETQYF.

This clonotype was counted once. It is likely a read error, because the conserved phenylalanine at the end of the CDR3 is missing. This chain joins TRBV28 and TRBJ2-3; the match to TRBD2 covers 13 bases. The V gene's germline CDR1 is MDHEN and CDR2 SYDVKM. The CDR3 covers 17 residues. The V gene end was trimmed by 4 bases and the J gene end by 5 bases; junction bases not matched to a gene: 9. This chain's CDR3 is CASSSSTSGGAKDTQYL. The CDR3, as DNA: TGTGCCAGCAGTTCGTCAACTAGCGGGGGGGCTAAAGATACGCAGTATCTT.

This clonotype was counted only a few times. This sequence joins TRBV6-5 and TRBJ1-2, with TRBD1 as a possible D gene (5 bases). The CDR3 extends over 15 amino acids. Per the germline V gene, CDR1 is MNHEY and CDR2 is SVGAGI. With 2 bases removed from V and 4 bases from J, the gap between germline ends came to 14 bases. CDR3 in DNA: TGTGCCAGCAGTTACCGGGCGGGGGGTTCCTATGGCTACACCTTC. It is translated as CASSYRAGGSYGYTF.

This clonotype was recorded many times. The rearrangement joins TRBV18 to TRBJ1-2; tentatively, D is TRBD1 (6 bases). The CDR3 is made up of 16 amino acids. V was trimmed by 2 bases and J by 8 bases, leaving 21 bases between them. In germline, CDR1 is KGHSH, CDR2 LQKENI. The CDR3 here is CASSPGIYRDLNGYTF. CDR3 sequence (DNA): TGTGCCAGCTCACCAGGTATATACAGGGACCTCAACGGCTACACCTTC.

J is TRBJ2-5 and V is TRBV24-1, with D possibly TRBD1 on 6 matching bases. Germline CDR1 is KGHDR and CDR2 is SFDVKD. The CDR3 consists of 15 residues. V was trimmed by 7 bases and J by 4 bases, leaving 18 bases between them. CDR3 nucleotides: TGTGCCACCAGCGGCGGACAGATCGCCGGAGAGACCCAGTACTTC. It yields the protein CATSGGQIAGETQYF.

This clonotype was observed a few times. CDR3 sequence reads: CASTTYHPGILTTDTQYF. As DNA, the CDR3 is TGTGCCAGCACTACCTACCACCCCGGGATCCTTACTACAGATACGCAGTATTTT. The chain has TRBV28 and TRBJ2-3; possibly TRBD2 for D (5 bases). Trimming took 7 bases from V and 3 from J, leaving 26 bases between them. Germline values: CDR1 MDHEN, CDR2 SYDVKM. This CDR3 has 18 amino acids.

This clonotype was counted only a few times. This chain joins TRBV12-3 or TRBV12-4 and TRBJ2-2; D gene uncertain. Deletions cut 6 bases from V and 2 bases from J, with 13 bases between. This CDR3 spans 15 amino acids. CDR3 DNA: TGTGCCAGCAGAAAATCCCGGGTCAACACCGGGGAGCTGTTTTTT. It is translated as CASRKSRVNTGELFF.

This clonotype was recorded a few times. V and J are TRBV19 and TRBJ1-5; the match to TRBD1 covers 7 bases. CDR3 length: 16 amino acids. The germline CDR1 and CDR2 sequences are LNHDA and SQIVND (reference sequence). After removal of 9 bases from V and 0 bases from J, the junction contained 11 bases not matched to a gene. CDR3 bases: TGTGCCAGCCTGGACAGGATCAAATATAGCAATCAGCCCCAGCATTTT. The encoded protein is CASLDRIKYSNQPQHF.

This sequence joins TRBV2 and TRBJ1-2, with a possible D match to TRBD1 (6 bases). The CDR3 runs 13 residues. Germline V gives CDR1 SNHLY, CDR2 FYNNEI. V shed 4 bases and J shed 5 bases, with 11 bases lying between them. The DNA of the CDR3 is TGTGCCAGCAGTGGGCAGGGGCGGTATGGCTACACCTTC. Translation: CASSGQGRYGYTF.

Ten or more counts support this clonotype. The chain recombines TRBV18 with TRBJ1-2, with TRBD1 as a possible D gene (5 bases). The CDR3 runs 16 residues. Trimming took off 3 bases at V and 0 bases at J, with 14 bases between the two ends. The germline gives CDR1 KGHSH, CDR2 LQKENI. As DNA, the CDR3 is TGTGCCAGCTCACCTGTGACTGGGGCCTCTAACTATGGCTACACCTTC. Translation: CASSPVTGASNYGYTF.

This clonotype was detected many times. The chain employs TRBV29-1 and TRBJ1-5; D possibly corresponds to TRBD1 (5 bases). The CDR3 runs to 12 residues. V was pared by 7 bases and J by 5 bases, with 12 bases between. Germline CDR1 SQVTM, CDR2 ANQGSEA. CDR3 nucleotide sequence: TGCAGCGCTGGGGAAGGGGATCAGCCCCAGCATTTT. Translation gives CSAGEGDQPQHF.

V usage is TRBV2 and J usage is TRBJ1-4; D uncertain. The germline V and J ends were trimmed by 6 bases and 7 bases, with 9 bases remaining between them. The CDR3 is 12 amino acids. In germline, CDR1 is SNHLY, CDR2 FYNNEI. CDR3 in DNA: TGTGCCAGCAGGACCAGCGGTGAAAAACTGTTTTTT. This encodes CASRTSGEKLFF. The variable domain in full, with the rest retrieved from reference TRBV2 and TRBJ1-4, is EPEVTQTPSHQVTQMGQEVILRCVPISNHLYFYWYRQILGQKVEFLVSFYNNEISEKSEIFDDQFSVERPDGSNFTLKIRSTKLEDSAMYFCASRTSGEKLFFGSGTQLSVL.

This clonotype was recorded a few times. J is TRBJ2-5 and V is TRBV5-1, with 8 bases lining up with TRBD1. The V gene end was trimmed by 4 bases and the J gene end by 2 bases; junction bases not matched to a gene: 10. Germline V gene lookup returns CDR1 SGHRS and CDR2 YFSETQ. This CDR3 has 16 amino acids. The CDR3 region is CASSRGQAEGQETQYF. The CDR3 DNA reads as TGCGCCAGCAGCCGGGGACAGGCGGAGGGGCAAGAGACCCAGTACTTC. The full variable domain, in which reference TRBV5-1 and TRBJ2-5 provide the parts outside the CDR3, is KAGVTQTPRYLIKTRGQQVTLSCSPISGHRSVSWYQQTPGQGLQFLFEYFSETQRNKGNFPGRFSGRQFSNSRSEMNVSTLELGDSALYLCASSRGQAEGQETQYFGPGTRLLVL.

The chain joins TRBV28 to TRBJ2-5; 9 positions agree with TRBD2. This CDR3 comprises 13 residues. Germline lookup yields CDR1 MDHEN and CDR2 SYDVKM. V dropped 10 bases and J dropped 4; count of bases not matched to a gene: 7. This CDR3 reads CAIRAGGPETQYF. The DNA of the CDR3 is TGTGCCATTAGGGCGGGAGGGCCAGAGACCCAGTACTTC. Looking up the rest from reference TRBV28 and TRBJ2-5 gives the full variable domain: DVKVTQSSRYLVKRTGEKVFLECVQDMDHENMFWYRQDPGLGLRLIYFSYDVKMKEKGDIPEGYSVSREKKERFSLILESASTNQTSMYLCAIRAGGPETQYFGPGTRLLVL.

This clonotype was counted many times. V usage is TRBV5-6 and J usage is TRBJ2-3; D gene uncertain. V was shortened by 4 bases and J by 6 bases, with 9 bases between the two germline ends. Germline-derived CDR1 and CDR2 are SGHDT and YYEEEE. The CDR3 has 12 residues. CDR3 protein: CASSLNPDTQYF. For the CDR3, the DNA is TGTGCCAGCAGCCTCAATCCCGATACGCAGTATTTT.

The gene calls are TRBV5-6 and TRBJ2-3; 8 bases map to TRBD2. Germline CDR1 and CDR2: SGHDT and YYEEEE. The V gene end was trimmed by 4 bases and the J gene end by 4 bases; junction bases not matched to a gene: 8. The CDR3 consists of 15 residues. In nucleotides, the CDR3 is TGTGCCAGCAGCCCTGGACTAGCCCGCGCAGATACGCAGTATTTT. This sequence encodes CASSPGLARADTQYF.

This clonotype was detected ten times or more. The genes are TRBV15 and TRBJ2-1; 11 positions match TRBD2. The junction had 3 bases not matched to a gene; V was cut back by 1 base and J by 7 bases. The CDR3 extends over 15 amino acids. In germline, CDR1 is LNHNV, CDR2 YYDKDF (reference sequence). The CDR3 DNA follows: TGTGCCACCAGCAGAGTACTAGCGGGGGCTAATGAGCAGTTCTTC. As protein: CATSRVLAGANEQFF.

This clonotype was detected many times. The rearrangement uses TRBV7-9 and TRBJ1-4; D might be TRBD1 (6 bases). Germline CDR1 reads SEHNR; CDR2 reads FQNEAQ (reference sequence). The CDR3 spans 15 residues. Trimming pared 4 bases from V and 4 bases from J, leaving 13 bases between. The CDR3 DNA reads TGTGCCAGCAGCTACCCGACAGGCCTTAATGAAAAACTGTTTTTT. The encoded protein is CASSYPTGLNEKLFF.